The 26 T cell receptor beta chains presented below share a single source sample, sequenced in a study of blood T cell repertoires in COVID-19. TCRdb keeps only in-frame clones here, not all; method: immunoSEQ multiplex PCR. The sample has roughly 200,000 clones; roughly 81% are singletons. The material sequenced was peripheral blood. The origin of the receptors is a woman aged 80 or over with COVID-19, enrolled during active disease.

This clone was recorded once. The chain uses TRBV5-1 and TRBJ2-5, with a tentative D call TRBD2 (6 bases). Germline lookup yields CDR1 SGHRS and CDR2 YFSETQ. The CDR3 has 13 amino acids. V lost 2 bases to trimming and J lost 5 bases, with 10 bases between them. The CDR3 DNA reads TGCGCCAGCAGCTTAACGGGGAGGGAGACCCAGTACTTC. Protein product: CASSLTGRETQYF.

The J gene is TRBJ2-7, the V gene TRBV12-3 or TRBV12-4; the match to TRBD2 covers 7 bases. This CDR3 comprises 13 residues. The junction had 5 bases not matched to a gene; V was cut back by 3 bases and J by 6 bases. This CDR3 is CASSFGGRGEQYF. The CDR3 DNA sequence: TGTGCCAGCAGTTTTGGTGGGAGGGGCGAGCAGTACTTC.

The chain links TRBV19 to TRBJ2-5, with a tentative D call TRBD1 (6 bases). V gave up 4 bases and J gave up 2 bases, with 11 bases separating them. Looked up from germline, CDR1 is LNHDA and CDR2 is SQIVND (reference sequence). The CDR3 is made up of 14 amino acids. CDR3 protein: CASSKGTLQETQYF. In nucleotides, the CDR3 is TGTGCCAGTAGTAAAGGGACACTTCAAGAGACCCAGTACTTC.

This chain uses TRBV11-3 with TRBJ2-5, with TRBD2 identical over 10 bases. This CDR3 contains 16 residues. V was clipped by 5 bases and J by 5 bases; unmatched bases: 11. Per the germline V gene, CDR1 is SGHNT and CDR2 is YENEEA. The CDR3 coding sequence is TGTGCCAGCAGCCTCAGCCCTAGCGGGGGTCTGGAGACCCAGTACTTC. It is translated as CASSLSPSGGLETQYF.

This clone was seen only once. V gene TRBV5-1 combines with J gene TRBJ2-2, with D hard to call. There are 16 residues in the CDR3. The V and J ends lost 1 base and 4 bases respectively, with 14 bases between them. The germline V gene encodes CDR1 SGHRS and CDR2 YFSETQ. CDR3 DNA sequence: TGCGCCAGCAGCTTGTCCCAGGCGCGTGCCACCGGGGAGCTGTTTTTT. Its protein is CASSLSQARATGELFF. Using reference TRBV5-1 and TRBJ2-2 for the parts outside the CDR3, the full variable domain is KAGVTQTPRYLIKTRGQQVTLSCSPISGHRSVSWYQQTPGQGLQFLFEYFSETQRNKGNFPGRFSGRQFSNSRSEMNVSTLELGDSALYLCASSLSQARATGELFFGEGSRLTVL.

The rearrangement links TRBV27 to TRBJ2-2; D perhaps matches TRBD2 (6 bases). The V and J ends lost 1 base and 0 bases respectively, with 12 bases between them. Germline V lookup: CDR1 MNHEY, CDR2 SMNVEV (reference sequence). The CDR3 is made up of 17 amino acids. Written as DNA, the CDR3 is TGTGCCAGCAGTTTATGGAGGGGTGGAACGAACACCGGGGAGCTGTTTTTT. Translated, it gives CASSLWRGGTNTGELFF.

This clone was observed once. V usage is TRBV7-8 and J usage is TRBJ2-3; the D gene is possibly TRBD2 (7 bases). The germline V gene has CDR1 SGHVS and CDR2 FQNEAQ. This CDR3 comprises 14 residues. Trimming removed 2 bases from V and 7 bases from J, with 13 bases in between. DNA of the CDR3: TGTGCCAGCAGCTTAAGGGGGGGACTAAATACGCAGTATTTT. It codes for CASSLRGGLNTQYF.

The chain links TRBV29-1 to TRBJ2-1; 9 bases align to TRBD1. Germline V lookup: CDR1 SQVTM, CDR2 ANQGSEA. The CDR3 consists of 14 residues. The J segment lost 5 bases and the V segment lost 3 bases, leaving 5 bases of the junction unmatched. The DNA for the CDR3 is TGCAGCGTTGACCGGACAGGGGATCACAATGAGCAGTTCTTC. This encodes CSVDRTGDHNEQFF.

The chain joins TRBV30 to TRBJ2-1, with 8 bases matching TRBD2. V lost 2 bases to trimming and J lost 6 bases; unmatched junction nucleotides: 6. The CDR3 totals 14 residues. Per the germline V gene, CDR1 is GTSNPN and CDR2 is SVGIG (reference sequence). Written as DNA, the CDR3 is TGTGCCTGGAGTCTCGGACTAGCTTCCAATGAGCAGTTCTTC. Translating gives CAWSLGLASNEQFF.

The genes are TRBV11-3 and TRBJ2-1; TRBD2 agrees at 12 bases. The ends lost 5 bases at V and 8 bases at J; junction bases unmatched: 7. Looked up from germline, CDR1 is SGHNT and CDR2 is YENEEA. The CDR3 has 15 residues. Here the CDR3 reads CASSQRLAGVYEQFF. CDR3 sequence (DNA): TGTGCCAGCAGCCAACGACTAGCGGGAGTGTATGAGCAGTTCTTC.

The chain links TRBV19 to TRBJ1-2, with 10 bases identical to TRBD1. Germline V gene data show CDR1 as LNHDA and CDR2 as SQIVND (reference sequence). This CDR3 is 19 amino acids long. J gave up 4 bases and V 5 bases, and 19 bases lay outside the gene matches. CDR3 coding DNA: TGTGCCAGTAGTTTGGACAGGGGGGAAGCGAAAAGAAACCCCTATGGCTACACCTTC. This encodes CASSLDRGEAKRNPYGYTF. The full variable domain, rest sourced from reference TRBV19 and TRBJ1-2, is DGGITQSPKYLFRKEGQNVTLSCEQNLNHDAMYWYRQDPGQGLRLIYYSQIVNDFQKGDIAEGYSVSREKKESFPLTVTSAQKNPTAFYLCASSLDRGEAKRNPYGYTFGSGTRLTVV.

This chain connects TRBV27 to TRBJ1-1; 7 bases align to TRBD1. Germline V gives CDR1 MNHEY, CDR2 SMNVEV (reference sequence). Trimming removed 1 base from V and 9 bases from J; junction bases left unmatched: 5. The CDR3 is 13 amino acids. The CDR3 DNA reads TGTGCCAGCAGTTTATTAGGGGGCTGGAAAGCTTTCTTT. This codes for CASSLLGGWKAFF.

The chain couples TRBV10-2 to TRBJ1-1; 10 nucleotides match TRBD1. V dropped 7 bases and J dropped 5; count of bases not matched to a gene: 19. The CDR3 extends over 18 amino acids. CDR1 and CDR2 from the germline V gene are WSHSY and SAAADI. The CDR3 sequence is CASMEGRDRGLRGTEAFF. In DNA form, the CDR3 reads TGCGCCAGCATGGAAGGGAGGGACAGGGGTCTCCGGGGGACTGAAGCTTTCTTT.

This sequence joins TRBV5-1 and TRBJ2-7, with TRBD2 identical over 13 bases. This CDR3 is built from 14 residues. Germline V gene data show CDR1 as SGHRS and CDR2 as YFSETQ. The V gene end was trimmed by 2 bases and the J gene end by 6 bases; junction bases not matched to a gene: 2. CDR3 loop: CASSFGLAGAEQYF. The CDR3 DNA follows: TGCGCCAGCAGCTTTGGACTAGCGGGAGCCGAGCAGTACTTC.

The chain employs TRBV18 and TRBJ1-2; TRBD1 matches at 8 bases. V gave up 5 bases and J gave up 6 bases; unmatched junction bases: 11. This CDR3 is 15 amino acids long. CDR1 and CDR2 from the germline V gene are KGHSH and LQKENI. The CDR3 DNA reads TGTGCCAGCTCATACGCAATGGGACAGGAAAATGGCTACACCTTC. Amino acids: CASSYAMGQENGYTF.

The chain combines TRBV20-1 with TRBJ1-2; unclear D gene. Trimming shortened V by 3 bases and J by 4 bases, and 12 bases separated the two germline ends. This CDR3 comprises 13 residues. Germline CDR1 and CDR2: DFQATT and SNEGSKA (reference sequence). As DNA, the CDR3 is TGCAGTGCTAGTATTAATCGTGTCTATGGCTACACCTTC. Amino acids: CSASINRVYGYTF.

This clone has a handful of counts. The V gene is TRBV15, the J gene TRBJ2-1, with D maybe TRBD1 (5 bases). The CDR3 totals 15 residues. Looked up from germline, CDR1 is LNHNV and CDR2 is YYDKDF (reference sequence). Trimming took 1 base from V and 4 from J, leaving 11 bases between them. Here the CDR3 reads CATSRVGRAYNEQFF. In DNA, the CDR3 is TGTGCCACCAGCAGAGTGGGCAGGGCATACAATGAGCAGTTCTTC.

V and J are TRBV19 and TRBJ2-7, with TRBD1 as a possible D gene (5 bases). Per germline, CDR1 LNHDA and CDR2 SQIVND (reference sequence). The CDR3 covers 13 residues. The V end was cut by 4 bases, the J end by 2 bases, with 9 bases between. The CDR3 coding sequence is TGTGCCAGTAGTAGACAGCTCCCCTACGAGCAGTACTTC. Translating it yields CASSRQLPYEQYF.

This clone has just one count. CDR3 region: CASSYSGGQETQYF. CDR3 DNA sequence: TGTGCCAGCAGTTACTCGGGGGGGCAAGAGACCCAGTACTTC. V usage is TRBV6-2 or TRBV6-3 and J usage is TRBJ2-5; 7 nucleotides match TRBD2. The CDR3 consists of 14 residues. Germline assignment: CDR1 MNHEY and CDR2 SVGEGT. V was pared by 0 bases and J by 2 bases, with 0 bases of the junction left unmatched.

The chain has TRBV29-1 and TRBJ1-1; 7 positions agree with TRBD1. Germline V gene lookup returns CDR1 SQVTM and CDR2 ANQGSEA. V lost 8 bases and J lost 1; bases outside the gene matches: 4. This CDR3 has 12 residues. The CDR3 DNA is TGCAGCACCCGGACAGGGAACACTGAAGCTTTCTTT. This translates into CSTRTGNTEAFF.

The chain joins TRBV4-1 to TRBJ2-7; 7 nucleotides match TRBD1. Germline lookup yields CDR1 MGHRA and CDR2 YSYEKL. The CDR3 has 16 amino acids. After removal of 0 bases from V and 3 bases from J, the junction contained 8 bases not matched to a gene. The CDR3 nucleotides are TGCGCCAGCAGCCAAGATTTCGGACAGGACGGCTACGAGCAGTACTTC. Protein product: CASSQDFGQDGYEQYF.

The chain joins TRBV20-1 to TRBJ2-3, with 13 bases that match TRBD2. Germline CDR1 and CDR2: DFQATT and SNEGSKA (reference sequence). CDR3 size: 16 residues. The trim removed 3 bases at V and 3 bases at J, leaving 6 bases unmatched. The CDR3 loop is CSASWTSGGRTDTQYF. The DNA for the CDR3 is TGCAGTGCTAGTTGGACTAGCGGGGGTCGGACAGATACGCAGTATTTT.

This chain connects TRBV7-8 to TRBJ2-5, with 7 bases that match TRBD1. This CDR3 region has 15 residues. Germline V CDR1 and CDR2: SGHVS, FQNEAQ. V was pared by 5 bases and J by 2 bases, with 8 bases of the junction left unmatched. Here the CDR3 reads CASSARTGIQETQYF. The DNA of the CDR3 is TGTGCCAGCAGCGCCCGGACAGGTATACAAGAGACCCAGTACTTC.

The chain uses TRBV6-5 and TRBJ2-5; 7 positions match TRBD2. Trimming took 6 bases from V and 5 from J; bases not matched to a gene: 12. Germline V gives CDR1 MNHEY, CDR2 SVGAGI. This CDR3 spans 15 amino acids. CDR3 nucleotides: TGTGCCAGCAGCTCCGACAGACCCGGGAGGGAGACCCAGTACTTC. Amino acid sequence: CASSSDRPGRETQYF.

The V call is TRBV10-3, the J call TRBJ1-1; D is perhaps TRBD1 (6 bases). The CDR3 length is 13 residues. Germline values: CDR1 ENHRY, CDR2 SYGVKD. Trimming stripped 1 base from V and 8 bases from J, with 11 bases between. The CDR3 region is CAISEYRDGEAFF. CDR3 in DNA: TGTGCCATCAGTGAGTACAGGGACGGCGAAGCTTTCTTT.

The rearrangement uses TRBV30 and TRBJ2-4; TRBD2 matches 7 bases. The CDR3 has 15 residues. The J segment lost 0 bases and the V segment lost 0 bases, leaving 2 bases of the junction unmatched. Per germline, CDR1 GTSNPN and CDR2 SVGIG (reference sequence). This CDR3 reads CAWSVAGLAKNIQYF. In nucleotides, the CDR3 is TGTGCCTGGAGTGTAGCGGGACTAGCCAAAAACATTCAGTACTTC.